This TCR beta chain was retrieved from a study of cytomegalovirus exposure and HLA in healthy donors. Data came from immunoSEQ multiplex PCR; TCRdb stores just in-frame clones and leaves some out. The sample includes about 130,000 clones, almost 90% seen only once; the top ten take 1.4%. This clone was seen a handful of times. The CDR3 is made up of 14 amino acids. Germline V CDR1 and CDR2: MNHEY, SVGAGI. With 6 bases clipped from V and 10 bases from J, the junction kept 8 bases outside the gene matches. What was sequenced was PBMCs. V and J are TRBV6-5 and TRBJ1-6; 8 nucleotides agree with TRBD1. This TCR was recovered from a man aged 25-40 years in good health and CMV-seronegative. The CDR3 sequence: CASRPDRVGSPLHF. DNA for the CDR3: TGTGCCAGCAGACCGGACAGGGTCGGCTCACCCCTCCACTTT.